The T cell receptor (beta chain) described here comes from a study of regulatory T cells in long-lasting Graves disease. Relying on iRepertoire HTBI primers and Arm-PCR of CDR3 regions, the team built TCR beta libraries. TCRdb re-called the multiplex PCR reads through MiXCR, storing one row per CDR3 protein. This sample has 500,000 to 700,000 distinct CDR3 sequences; roughly 30% occur once, and the top ten carry roughly 40%. The time point denotes: persistent/refractory GD, antithyroid drugs over 5 years with positive TRAb. From PBMCs, RNA was extracted and then used to make the TCR library. The EDTA tubes were filled with around 8.1 milliliters of drawn peripheral blood. Study-wide results and limits: A limited number of samples was an acknowledged limitation.

This clonotype showed up many times. What it binds is not known. The sequencing here drew on peripheral blood mononuclear cells (PBMCs), taken when the disease was refractory, from a patient treated with antithyroid drugs. The receptor comes from a female donor with Graves disease.

Here the CDR3 DNA reads TGTGCCAGCAGTCCTCCCGGGACTAGCTACGAGCAGTACTTC. Protein sequence: CASSPPGTSYEQYF. J is TRBJ2-7 and V is TRBV28; 8 bases line up with TRBD2. This CDR3 has 14 amino acids. V was clipped by 5 bases and J by 3 bases; unmatched bases: 6. The germline gives CDR1 MDHEN, CDR2 SYDVKM.